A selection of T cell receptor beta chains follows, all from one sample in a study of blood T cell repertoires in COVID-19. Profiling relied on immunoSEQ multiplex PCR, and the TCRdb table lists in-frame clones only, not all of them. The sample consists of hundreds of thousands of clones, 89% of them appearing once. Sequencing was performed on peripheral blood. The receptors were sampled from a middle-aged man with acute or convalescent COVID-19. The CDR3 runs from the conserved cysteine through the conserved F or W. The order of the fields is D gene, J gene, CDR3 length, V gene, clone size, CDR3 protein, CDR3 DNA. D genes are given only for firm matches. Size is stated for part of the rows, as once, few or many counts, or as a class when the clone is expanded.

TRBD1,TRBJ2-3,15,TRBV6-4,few,CASSEDRGGTDTQYF,TGTGCCAGCAGCGAGGACAGGGGGGGCACAGATACGCAGTATTTT
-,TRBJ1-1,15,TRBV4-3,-,CASSQAGARITEAFF,TGCGCCAGCAGCCAAGCAGGGGCGCGAATCACGGAAGCTTTCTTT
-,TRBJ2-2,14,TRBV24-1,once,CATSDPGAPGELFF,TGTGCCACCAGTGACCCAGGGGCGCCCGGGGAGCTGTTTTTT
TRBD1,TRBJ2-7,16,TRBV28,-,CASSRTGQGFTYEQYF,TGTGCCAGCAGCCGGACCGGACAGGGATTCACCTACGAGCAGTACTTC
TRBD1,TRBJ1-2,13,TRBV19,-,CASGTGVNYGYTF,TGTGCCAGCGGGACAGGGGTTAACTATGGCTACACCTTC
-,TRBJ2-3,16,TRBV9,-,CASSRTPRAGTDTQYF,TGTGCCAGCAGTAGGACCCCGAGGGCGGGGACAGATACGCAGTATTTT
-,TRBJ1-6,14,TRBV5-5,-,CASSQGQEYSPLHF,TGTGCCAGCAGCCAGGGACAAGAGTATTCACCCCTCCACTTT
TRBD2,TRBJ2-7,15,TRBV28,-,CASSSSGLAGVNQYF,TGTGCCAGCAGTTCCTCGGGACTAGCGGGAGTCAACCAGTACTTC
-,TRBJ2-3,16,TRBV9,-,CASSVLGGVDADTQYF,TGTGCCAGCAGCGTATTAGGAGGAGTGGACGCGGATACGCAGTATTTT
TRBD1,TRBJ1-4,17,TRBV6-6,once,CASSQTGGFRSNEKLFF,TGTGCCAGCAGTCAGACAGGGGGCTTTCGATCTAATGAAAAACTGTTTTTT
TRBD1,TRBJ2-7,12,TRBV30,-,CASRDRGYEQYF,TGTGCCAGCCGGGACAGGGGATACGAGCAGTACTTC
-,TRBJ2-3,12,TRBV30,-,CAWSSTGDTQYF,TGTGCCTGGAGCTCGACGGGAGATACGCAGTATTTT
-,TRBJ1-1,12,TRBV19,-,CASSMTVNSAFF,TGTGCCAGTAGTATGACAGTCAATTCTGCTTTCTTT
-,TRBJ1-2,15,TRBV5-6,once,CASSPGPREDYGYTF,TGTGCCAGCAGCCCGGGACCCAGGGAGGACTATGGCTACACCTTC